This TCR beta chain was sequenced for a study of CDR3 diversity in severe acne. Germline V gene lookup returns CDR1 WNHNN and CDR2 SYGVQD (reference sequence). There are 14 residues in the CDR3. About this clonotype itself: One junction end does not reproduce the germline sequence, and a read error may be involved.

TCRdb processed the PCR reads anew with MiXCR; each CDR3 protein has one entry. The sample shows 89,000 or so distinct CDR3 sequences, 45% to 55% of them seen only once. Sample: blood. V usage is TRBV10-1 and J usage is TRBJ2-7; D gene ambiguous. The receptor was derived from a male donor in good health, serving as a control. DNA for the CDR3: TGCGCCAGCAGTGAGTCGGGTACGAGCTACCAGCAGTACTTC. Translated, it gives CASSESGTSYQQYF.